This T cell receptor (beta chain) is from a study of post-analysis software for immune sequencing data. Across the study: Disease courses included relapsing-remitting, secondary progressive and progressive-relapsing multiple sclerosis. Broader study findings: When compared against controls, multiple sclerosis patients showed significantly lower normalized Chao1 diversity. TRBV5-6, TRBV5-1 and TRBV20-1 belonged to a set of a few TRBV segments that were more frequent in patients than controls.

CDR1 and CDR2 (germline): SGHRS, YFSETQ. The V end was cut by 4 bases, the J end by 2 bases, with 10 bases between. The CDR3 loop spans 13 amino acids. Turning to this clonotype: Its specificity is not known.

Prepared libraries of TCR beta cDNA carried unique molecular identifiers. TCRdb analysed the PCR reads with MiXCR anew, one entry per CDR3 protein. This sample has roughly 540,000 distinct CDR3 sequences; 30% to 40% occur once, and the top ten carry around 6%. The source of this sequence is a girl aged 2-17 years with multiple sclerosis. The chain uses TRBV5-1 and TRBJ2-7; the D is unclear. Sequenced input: blood. The CDR3 sequence is CASSRPNPYEQYF. As DNA, the CDR3 is TGCGCCAGCAGCAGGCCGAATCCCTACGAGCAGTACTTC.